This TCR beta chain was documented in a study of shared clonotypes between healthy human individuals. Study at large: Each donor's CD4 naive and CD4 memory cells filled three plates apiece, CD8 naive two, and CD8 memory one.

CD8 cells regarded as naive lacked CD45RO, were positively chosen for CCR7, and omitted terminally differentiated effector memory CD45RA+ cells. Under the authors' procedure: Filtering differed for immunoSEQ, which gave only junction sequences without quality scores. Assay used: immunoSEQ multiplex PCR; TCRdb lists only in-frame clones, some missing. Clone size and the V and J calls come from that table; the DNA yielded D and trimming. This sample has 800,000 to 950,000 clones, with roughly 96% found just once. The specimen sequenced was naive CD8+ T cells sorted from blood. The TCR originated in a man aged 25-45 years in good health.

CDR3 sequence reads: CASSSQLAGGTDTQYF. The CDR3 DNA is TGTGCCAGCAGTTCCCAACTAGCGGGAGGCACAGATACGCAGTATTTT. The chain links TRBV27 to TRBJ2-3, with 11 positions matching TRBD2. The germline CDR1 and CDR2 sequences are MNHEY and SMNVEV (reference sequence). After removal of 4 bases from V and 1 base from J, the junction contained 4 bases not matched to a gene. CDR3 length: 16 residues.